This TCR beta chain was documented in a study of blood T cells in healthy people across ages. Findings and caveats of the study: Diversity estimated from one million T cells was considered an underestimate. Nothing was known about donor CMV status, and this possibly confounded expanded clonotype changes.

Primed by a sample-barcoded 5' primer and a J-beta primer mix, a second PCR proceeded for about 6 to 12 cycles. Every cDNA molecule bore a tag from a template-switch adaptor containing 12 random nucleotides. TCRdb passed the 5' RACE reads through MiXCR, listing each CDR3 protein once. The sample holds fewer than 1,000,000 distinct CDR3 sequences, around two fifths seen once. To note about this clonotype: What it binds is not known.

Looked up from germline, CDR1 is SEHNR and CDR2 is FQNEAQ (reference sequence). The V and J ends lost 5 bases and 5 bases, in that order; junction bases with no gene match: 3. This CDR3 contains 13 residues. The clonotype originates from a man aged 55 to 70 in good health. The sequencing sample was made of blood. This chain uses TRBV7-9 with TRBJ1-2, with 9 bases fitting TRBD1. CDR3 sequence: CASSVGQGYGYTF. In DNA form, the CDR3 reads TGTGCCAGCAGCGTCGGACAGGGGTATGGCTACACCTTC.